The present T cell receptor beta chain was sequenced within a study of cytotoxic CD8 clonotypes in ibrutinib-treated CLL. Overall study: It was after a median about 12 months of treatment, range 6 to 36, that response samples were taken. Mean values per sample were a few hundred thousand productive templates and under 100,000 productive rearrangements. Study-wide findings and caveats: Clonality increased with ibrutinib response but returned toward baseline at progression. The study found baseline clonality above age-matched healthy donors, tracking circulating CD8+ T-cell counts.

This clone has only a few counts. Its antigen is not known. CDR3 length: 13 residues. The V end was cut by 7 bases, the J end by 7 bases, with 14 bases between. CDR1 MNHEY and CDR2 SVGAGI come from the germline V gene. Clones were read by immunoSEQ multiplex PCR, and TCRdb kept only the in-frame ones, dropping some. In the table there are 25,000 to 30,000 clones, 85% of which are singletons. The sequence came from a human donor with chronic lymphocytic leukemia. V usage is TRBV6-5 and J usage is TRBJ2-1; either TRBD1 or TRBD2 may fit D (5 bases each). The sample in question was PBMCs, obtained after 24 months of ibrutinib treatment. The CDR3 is CASTRTGTNEQFF. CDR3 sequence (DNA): TGTGCCAGCACCAGGACGGGGACGAATGAGCAGTTCTTC.